A selection of T cell receptor beta chains follows, all from one sample in a study of beta chain features in type 1 diabetes. The method was immunoSEQ multiplex PCR; TCRdb's version includes in-frame clones alone and lacks a portion of them. This sample has some 290,000 clones, with roughly 13% found just once. The sequenced material came from naive CD4+ T cells from blood. These receptors originate from a man aged 30 to 45 with type 1 diabetes. CDR3s include the opening cysteine and the closing phenylalanine or tryptophan. The D gene is left open where the match is weak. A clone size is listed for some rows: how often the clone was seen (once, few, many), or a class if it is expanded.

clone size	V gene	D gene	J gene	CDR3 DNA	CDR3 protein
few	TRBV5-1	TRBD1	TRBJ2-3	TGCGCCAGCAGCTCAACCGGGACAGGGTTAGCAGATACGCAGTATTTT	CASSSTGTGLADTQYF
NA	TRBV23-1	NA	TRBJ1-5	TGCGCCAGCGGATCAAAGGGGGGGTTCCCCACCAATCAGCCCCAGCATTTT	CASGSKGGFPTNQPQHF
few	TRBV28	TRBD1	TRBJ2-7	TGTGCCAGCAGTCCGGACAGGCGGTACGAGCAGTACTTC	CASSPDRRYEQYF
few	TRBV27	TRBD2	TRBJ2-1	TGTGCCAGCCGAATAGGGCTAGCGGGCGGGTCGTACAATGAGCAGTTCTTC	CASRIGLAGGSYNEQFF
NA	TRBV5-1	TRBD2	TRBJ2-2	TGCGCCAGCAGTCTTAGCGGGATCAACACCGGGGAGCTGTTTTTT	CASSLSGINTGELFF
few	TRBV19	NA	TRBJ2-3	TGTGCCACCAAGGACTTTACAGATACGCAGTATTTT	CATKDFTDTQYF
few	TRBV6-1	NA	TRBJ1-1	TGTGCCAGCAGTGAATTGGGCAGAAACACTGAAGCTTTCTTT	CASSELGRNTEAFF
NA	TRBV28	TRBD1	TRBJ2-5	TGTGCCAGCAGGAAGACAGGGGGGGCGAGAGAGACCCAGTACTTC	CASRKTGGARETQYF
few	TRBV19	NA	TRBJ2-7	TGTGCCAGTAGTCCGAGGGTCGATTCTATGGGGCAGTACTTC	CASSPRVDSMGQYF
few	TRBV30	NA	TRBJ1-2	TGTGCCTCGACGGGGTCGTGGGATGGCTACACCTTC	CASTGSWDGYTF
few	TRBV13	TRBD2	TRBJ2-7	TGTGCCAGCAGCCTATTTTCGGGAGGGGAGGGCGAGCAGTACTTC	CASSLFSGGEGEQYF
NA	TRBV9	TRBD2	TRBJ2-1	TGTGCCAGCAGCGTAGGCTCCATACGGGAGGGTGAGCAGTTCTTC	CASSVGSIREGEQFF
few	TRBV5-8	NA	TRBJ2-3	TGTGCCAGCATCGGGGGAGGTCTATCGCAGTATTTT	CASIGGGLSQYF
few	TRBV20-1	NA	TRBJ2-1	TGCAGTGCTCCTAGCATCGATGAGCAGTTCTTC	CSAPSIDEQFF
few	TRBV5-1	TRBD2	TRBJ2-5	TGCGCCAGCAGTCCGGGGACTAACCAAGAGACCCAGTACTTC	CASSPGTNQETQYF
few	TRBV29-1	NA	TRBJ1-5	TGCAGCGTTAGACAGCCCAATCAGCCCCAGCATTTT	CSVRQPNQPQHF
NA	TRBV14	NA	TRBJ1-2	TGTGCCAGCAGCCAAGATTTACAGGGACGATATAGCTACACCTTC	CASSQDLQGRYSYTF
NA	TRBV5-6	TRBD2	TRBJ2-5	TGTGCCAGCACCCTAGCGGGAGAAGAGACCCAGTACTTC	CASTLAGEETQYF
NA	TRBV27	TRBD2	TRBJ2-3	TGTGCCAGCAGCCTCAGACTAGCGGGAGGCACAGATACGCAGTATTTT	CASSLRLAGGTDTQYF
NA	TRBV7-2	NA	TRBJ2-1	TGTGCCAGCAGCTTAGAGAGAGCTAGGTTACGGCTCAATGAGCAGTTCTTC	CASSLERARLRLNEQFF
NA	TRBV18	NA	TRBJ2-5	TGTGCCAGCTCACCACCGGGCGAGACCCAGTACTTC	CASSPPGETQYF
NA	TRBV15	NA	TRBJ1-4	TGTGCCACCAGCAGAGCTGGGAGCGAAAAACTGTTTTTT	CATSRAGSEKLFF
few	TRBV19	NA	TRBJ1-2	TGTGCCAGTAGCCCCAGGGCTCACCCCTACACCTTC	CASSPRAHPYTF
few	TRBV11-1	NA	TRBJ1-2	TGTGCCAGCAGCTTGTACAATAACTATGGCTACACCTTC	CASSLYNNYGYTF
few	TRBV28	NA	TRBJ1-2	TGTGCCAGCAGCAGATACAGAAGCTATGGCTACACCTTC	CASSRYRSYGYTF
NA	TRBV5-1	NA	TRBJ2-7	TGCGCCAGCAGCCCCGGCACAGCTAAGACCTACGAGCAGTACTTC	CASSPGTAKTYEQYF
NA	TRBV7-2	NA	TRBJ2-1	TGTGCCAGCAGTTTAGGTTCCGCCAGCTCCTACAATGAGCAGTTCTTC	CASSLGSASSYNEQFF
NA	TRBV27	NA	TRBJ2-6	TGTGCCAGCCAGTCCAGGGCTGGGGCCAACGTCCTGACTTTC	CASQSRAGANVLTF